Each of the 21 T cell receptor beta chains below was sequenced from the same sample in a study of blood T cells in healthy people across ages. The authors ran a second PCR of roughly 6 to 11 cycles using a sample-barcoded 5' primer and a J-beta primer mix. From the 5' RACE reads, TCRdb called clonotypes with MiXCR, one entry per CDR3 protein. The top ten hold roughly a tenth of the sample, which has some 760,000 distinct CDR3 sequences, 20% to 30% seen once. The same specimen was also included in a second study, on T cells of mothers and their children.

Sample: blood. These receptors all come from a boy aged 5-17 years in good health.

The chain couples TRBV6-5 to TRBJ2-7; D gene uncertain. CDR3 length equals 13 residues. V lost 7 bases to trimming and J lost 0 bases, with 10 bases between them. Germline CDR1 and CDR2: MNHEY and SVGAGI. The CDR3 bases are TGTGCCAGCACGACGATTGGCTCCTACGAGCAGTACTTC. Translated, it gives CASTTIGSYEQYF.

A note on this clonotype: A junction end diverges from the germline sequence, so it may reflect a read error. This chain connects TRBV7-6 to TRBJ1-1; unclear D gene. This CDR3 region has 15 residues. Per germline, CDR1 SGHVS and CDR2 FNYEAQ. The CDR3, as DNA: TGTACCAGCAGCTTAGAAACAGCCCGGGGCACTGAAGCTTTCTTT. Translating it yields CTSSLETARGTEAFF.

The chain is built from TRBV4-3 and TRBJ2-5, with 7 bases identical to TRBD2. This CDR3 contains 15 residues. The V gene's germline CDR1 is LGHNA and CDR2 YSLEER. V trimming: 6 bases; J trimming: 4 bases; junction bases outside the gene matches: 11. CDR3 nucleotides: TGCGCCAGCAGTCTTGGGGGGGAGACCCCAGAGACCCAGTACTTC. This gives the protein CASSLGGETPETQYF.

This sequence joins TRBV9 and TRBJ2-3; D unclear. V was cut by 4 bases and J by 0 bases, with 12 bases left in between. The CDR3 totals 15 residues. From germline, CDR1 is SGDLS and CDR2 YYNGEE. The CDR3 loop reads CASSPETASTDTQYF. The CDR3 nucleotides are TGTGCCAGCAGCCCAGAGACGGCTAGCACAGATACGCAGTATTTT.

This clonotype showed up just a few times. The chain is built from TRBV18 and TRBJ1-1; D is undetermined. The CDR3 is 14 residues long. Germline V lookup: CDR1 KGHSH, CDR2 LQKENI. V was shortened by 2 bases and J by 4 bases, with 11 bases between the two germline ends. Written as DNA, the CDR3 is TGTGCCAGCTCACCATCTGGGTTCGTCACTGAAGCTTTCTTT. Encoded protein: CASSPSGFVTEAFF.

The CDR3 protein is CASSQAWGTEEKLFF. CDR3 nucleotides: TGTGCCAGCAGCCAAGCCTGGGGGACAGAGGAAAAACTGTTTTTT. The chain links TRBV4-2 to TRBJ1-4; 7 nucleotides agree with TRBD1. The ends lost 1 base at V and 8 bases at J; junction bases unmatched: 7. CDR3 length equals 15 residues. Per germline, CDR1 LGHNA and CDR2 YNFKEQ.

CDR3 coding DNA: TGTGCCATCAAACGGGCAGGGGATGCCGAGACCCAGTACTTC. Amino acid sequence: CAIKRAGDAETQYF. V is TRBV10-3 and J is TRBJ2-5, with a possible D match to TRBD1 (6 bases). The CDR3 extends over 14 amino acids. Germline V CDR1 and CDR2: ENHRY, SYGVKD. The V end was cut by 7 bases, the J end by 5 bases, with 17 bases between.

J is TRBJ2-5 and V is TRBV7-9, with D perhaps TRBD2 (5 bases). The CDR3 contains 13 residues. Trimming removed 11 bases at V and 0 bases at J, with 13 bases between. The germline gives CDR1 SEHNR, CDR2 FQNEAQ (reference sequence). CDR3 coding DNA: TGTGCCCTCGACTATGGGTACCAAGAGACCCAGTACTTC. Encoded protein: CALDYGYQETQYF.

This clonotype appeared a few times. This chain links TRBV10-3 with TRBJ1-1, with a weak D call TRBD1 (6 bases). The CDR3 extends over 13 amino acids. Germline values: CDR1 ENHRY, CDR2 SYGVKD. V was trimmed by 0 bases and J by 10 bases, leaving 12 bases between them. Here the CDR3 DNA reads TGTGCCATCAGTGAGTCGCAGGGGTTACGAGCTTTCTTT. It yields the protein CAISESQGLRAFF.

The chain has TRBV29-1 and TRBJ2-7; TRBD2 matches 7 bases. Trimming removed 5 bases from V and 0 bases from J; junction bases left unmatched: 4. This CDR3 is 13 amino acids long. Per the germline V gene, CDR1 is SQVTM and CDR2 is ANQGSEA. CDR3 region: CSVRREVSYEQYF. The CDR3 DNA sequence: TGCAGCGTTCGTCGGGAGGTCTCCTACGAGCAGTACTTC.

The chain recombines TRBV29-1 with TRBJ1-4, with TRBD1 matching 9 bases. Germline CDR1 reads SQVTM; CDR2 reads ANQGSEA. Unmatched junction bases numbered 14, after V lost 5 bases and J lost 16 bases. This CDR3 contains 13 residues. CDR3 bases: TGCAGCGTTACAGGACAGGGGATTGAAACACCGTTTTTT. Encoded protein: CSVTGQGIETPFF.

CDR3 bases: TGCGCCAGCAGCTTGGGCCGGAGCGGGGGCACCGGGGAGCTGTTTTTT. Translating it yields CASSLGRSGGTGELFF. The chain has TRBV5-1 and TRBJ2-2, with 8 bases fitting TRBD2. This CDR3 has 16 residues. V gave up 0 bases and J gave up 4 bases; unmatched junction bases: 5. CDR1 is SGHRS and CDR2 is YFSETQ in the germline V gene. Complete variable domain (other parts from reference TRBV5-1 and TRBJ2-2): KAGVTQTPRYLIKTRGQQVTLSCSPISGHRSVSWYQQTPGQGLQFLFEYFSETQRNKGNFPGRFSGRQFSNSRSEMNVSTLELGDSALYLCASSLGRSGGTGELFFGEGSRLTVL.

The chain combines TRBV20-1 with TRBJ1-5; D is perhaps TRBD1 (6 bases). Germline V CDR1 and CDR2: DFQATT, SNEGSKA (reference sequence). The CDR3 sequence is 14 residues long. The V and J ends lost 4 bases and 5 bases respectively, with 15 bases between them. The CDR3 spells CSATKGGTDQPQHF. DNA for the CDR3: TGCAGTGCTACCAAAGGGGGGACCGATCAGCCCCAGCATTTT.

The chain employs TRBV9 and TRBJ2-5; D is undetermined. V was cut by 0 bases and J by 2 bases, with 8 bases left in between. The length of the CDR3 is 14 residues. Germline loops: CDR1 SGDLS, CDR2 YYNGEE. CDR3 sequence reads: CASSVESLQETQYF. In DNA form, the CDR3 reads TGTGCCAGCAGCGTAGAGAGCCTTCAAGAGACCCAGTACTTC.

This clonotype came up a few times. The chain couples TRBV20-1 to TRBJ2-7; D might be TRBD2 (5 bases). Germline assignment: CDR1 DFQATT and CDR2 SNEGSKA (reference sequence). The germline V and J ends were trimmed by 4 bases and 3 bases, with 10 bases remaining between them. The CDR3 extends over 12 amino acids. The CDR3 DNA reads TGCAGTGCTACACTCGGGGACTACGAGCAGTACTTC. It translates to CSATLGDYEQYF.

The chain has TRBV5-6 and TRBJ2-5, with D unresolved. Trimming pared 2 bases from V and 3 bases from J, leaving 11 bases between. This CDR3 is built from 14 residues. In germline, CDR1 is SGHDT, CDR2 YYEEEE. CDR3 loop: CASSLNSMEETQYF. CDR3 bases: TGTGCCAGCAGCTTAAACAGCATGGAAGAGACCCAGTACTTC.

The CDR3 reads CASRTTGIQETQYF. CDR3 bases: TGTGCCAGCAGAACTACAGGGATACAAGAGACCCAGTACTTC. This chain joins TRBV6-5 and TRBJ2-5; TRBD1 might be the D (6 bases). This CDR3 comprises 14 residues. V gave up 6 bases and J gave up 2 bases, with 13 bases separating them. The germline V gene encodes CDR1 MNHEY and CDR2 SVGAGI.

In its sample, this clonotype was seen a few times. V gene TRBV5-1 combines with J gene TRBJ2-2, with 8 bases aligning to TRBD1. V gave up 2 bases and J gave up 2 bases; unmatched junction bases: 5. This CDR3 has 16 residues. The germline V gene has CDR1 SGHRS and CDR2 YFSETQ. The CDR3 region has the DNA TGCGCCAGCAGCTTTGTCAGGGGGCCCAACACCGGGGAGCTGTTTTTT. Translated, it gives CASSFVRGPNTGELFF.

The table lists this clonotype with a few counts. The DNA of the CDR3 is TGTGCCAGCAACGCCCGGGACAGGGCCACAGATACGCAGTATTTT. It is translated as CASNARDRATDTQYF. The rearrangement links TRBV6-1 to TRBJ2-3; 9 bases fit TRBD1. V lost 7 bases, J lost 2 bases, and 7 bases stayed unmatched. The germline CDR1 and CDR2 sequences are MNHNS and SASEGT. The CDR3 extends over 15 amino acids.

Comment on this clonotype: One junction end disagrees with the germline gene, perhaps due to a read error. The chain couples TRBV11-2 to TRBJ2-1, with D possibly being TRBD1 (6 bases). Looked up from germline, CDR1 is SGHAT and CDR2 is FQNNGV. The CDR3 is 12 residues long. The CDR3 is CASSLLTGNVIF. The CDR3 DNA sequence: TGTGCCAGCAGCCTATTAACAGGGAATGTGATCTTC.

The chain links TRBV5-5 to TRBJ2-3; possibly TRBD1 for D (6 bases). The CDR3 sequence is 16 residues long. Between the trimmed V and J ends, which lost 2 bases and 5 bases, there was a span of 18 bases. Germline V CDR1 and CDR2: SGHKS, YYEKEE (reference sequence). The chain's CDR3 is CASSLFPGALEDTQYF. For the CDR3, the DNA is TGTGCCAGCAGCTTATTCCCAGGGGCCCTCGAAGATACGCAGTATTTT.